One sample yielded the 29 T cell receptor beta chains listed below, sequenced in a study of cytomegalovirus exposure and HLA in healthy donors. PCR employed 60 Vbeta and 13 Jbeta primers. Repertoires were generated with immunoSEQ multiplex PCR, while TCRdb's copy carries only in-frame clones and drops some. The sample consists of 150,000 to 200,000 clones, about four fifths of them appearing once. The sample consisted of PBMCs. The receptors shown here come from a middle-aged man in good health and CMV-seropositive.

The count of this clone is one. This rearrangement joins TRBV19 to TRBJ1-4; 7 bases fit TRBD1. CDR3 length: 14 residues. The junction had 7 bases not matched to a gene; V was cut back by 5 bases and J by 7 bases. CDR1 is LNHDA, CDR2 SQIVND, per germline (reference sequence). The CDR3 DNA reads TGTGCCAGTAGTGTGACAGGGATTACTGAAAAACTGTTTTTT. Amino acid sequence: CASSVTGITEKLFF.

The rearrangement links TRBV2 to TRBJ2-2, with D perhaps matching TRBD1 (5 bases). CDR1 SNHLY and CDR2 FYNNEI come from the germline V gene. There are 15 residues in the CDR3. Trimming cost V 7 bases and J 2 bases, with 14 bases left between them. CDR3 DNA sequence: TGTGCCAGCACCTTCGGAAGGGGCAACACCGGGGAGCTGTTTTTT. This gives the protein CASTFGRGNTGELFF. Based on the CDR3 plus reference TRBV2 and TRBJ2-2, the full variable domain is EPEVTQTPSHQVTQMGQEVILRCVPISNHLYFYWYRQILGQKVEFLVSFYNNEISEKSEIFDDQFSVERPDGSNFTLKIRSTKLEDSAMYFCASTFGRGNTGELFFGEGSRLTVL.

The gene calls are TRBV27 and TRBJ2-3; perhaps TRBD2 as D (6 bases). V gave up 1 base and J gave up 6 bases, with 14 bases separating them. Per germline, CDR1 MNHEY and CDR2 SMNVEV (reference sequence). The CDR3 contains 15 residues. CDR3 residues: CASSLWAAGADTQYF. The CDR3 DNA reads TGTGCCAGCAGTTTATGGGCAGCGGGCGCGGATACGCAGTATTTT.

V and J are TRBV28 and TRBJ2-2; D unresolved. The V and J ends lost 4 bases and 9 bases respectively, with 9 bases between them. Germline V gene data show CDR1 as MDHEN and CDR2 as SYDVKM. The CDR3 has 12 residues. The CDR3 protein is CASSSPLRELFF. The CDR3 bases are TGTGCCAGCAGTTCCCCTCTCCGGGAGCTGTTTTTT.

This chain uses TRBV18 with TRBJ1-5, with 7 positions matching TRBD1. CDR3 length equals 15 residues. Trimming removed 4 bases from V and 6 bases from J; junction bases left unmatched: 9. In germline, CDR1 is KGHSH, CDR2 LQKENI. The CDR3 DNA is TGTGCCAGCTCACGTACAGGGGCTCAGGGTCAGCCCCAGCATTTT. Encoded protein: CASSRTGAQGQPQHF.

The CDR3 bases are TGTGCCAGCAGTGAAGGACAGATCAATCAGCCCCAGCATTTT. Translated, it gives CASSEGQINQPQHF. The chain is built from TRBV25-1 and TRBJ1-5, with a tentative D call TRBD1 (6 bases). The CDR3 length is 14 residues. Trimming shortened V by 2 bases and J by 3 bases, and 8 bases separated the two germline ends. Germline CDR1 is MGHDK and CDR2 is SYGVNS.

The rearrangement links TRBV10-2 to TRBJ2-7, with 11 bases lining up with TRBD2. After removal of 4 bases from V and 1 base from J, the junction contained 6 bases not matched to a gene. Germline-derived CDR1 and CDR2 are WSHSY and SAAADI. The length of the CDR3 is 16 residues. For the CDR3, the DNA is TGCGCCAGCAGTGCTTCGGGGACTAGCGGTTCCTACGAGCAGTACTTC. Translating gives CASSASGTSGSYEQYF.

V usage is TRBV6-6 and J usage is TRBJ2-7; the D gene is possibly TRBD2 (6 bases). This CDR3 has 14 amino acids. The ends were cut back, 5 bases at V and 0 bases at J, with 11 bases in the middle. CDR1 is MNHNY, CDR2 SVGAGI, per germline (reference sequence). The CDR3 is CASSQPSDSYEQYF. The DNA of the CDR3 is TGTGCCAGCAGTCAGCCTAGCGACTCCTACGAGCAGTACTTC.

This clone appeared a single time. The chain carries TRBV6-5 and TRBJ2-5; 10 nucleotides agree with TRBD1. J gave up 5 bases and V 2 bases, and 8 bases lay outside the gene matches. This CDR3 has 16 amino acids. Germline V gives CDR1 MNHEY, CDR2 SVGAGI. This CDR3 is CASSYGGQGKGETQYF. The DNA for the CDR3 is TGTGCCAGCAGTTACGGGGGACAGGGGAAGGGGGAGACCCAGTACTTC.

This clone occurred a few times. The chain employs TRBV2 and TRBJ1-6, with D tentatively TRBD1 (5 bases). This CDR3 spans 17 amino acids. The V gene lost 7 bases and the J gene lost 0 bases, with 16 bases spanning the gap. From germline, CDR1 is SNHLY and CDR2 FYNNEI. The CDR3 protein is CASTLGHYSSYNSPLHF. The CDR3 DNA is TGTGCCAGCACCCTAGGACACTATAGCTCCTATAATTCACCCCTCCACTTT.

The rearrangement uses TRBV6-5 and TRBJ2-1; 7 bases fit TRBD2. The germline gives CDR1 MNHEY, CDR2 SVGAGI. The CDR3 covers 13 residues. V lost 2 bases and J lost 15; bases outside the gene matches: 10. The CDR3, as DNA: TGTGCCAGCAGTTACGGACTGGGGACTATTCCGTTCTTC. Its protein product is CASSYGLGTIPFF.

The rearrangement links TRBV2 to TRBJ2-2; TRBD1 aligns across 12 bases. Germline V CDR1 and CDR2: SNHLY, FYNNEI. The CDR3 totals 16 residues. V gave up 5 bases and J gave up 7 bases; unmatched junction bases: 8. The CDR3 region is CASSPRDRGRYGELFF. The CDR3 DNA follows: TGTGCCAGCAGTCCCCGGGACAGGGGGCGATACGGGGAGCTGTTTTTT.

The CDR3, as DNA: TGTGCCAGCAGTGAAGCGGGAGGGGAAAACATTCAGTACTTC. Translation gives CASSEAGGENIQYF. V gene TRBV6-1 combines with J gene TRBJ2-4; 7 bases are shared with TRBD2. CDR1 MNHNS and CDR2 SASEGT come from the germline V gene. The ends lost 0 bases at V and 5 bases at J; junction bases unmatched: 1. The CDR3 has 14 amino acids.

The genes are TRBV28 and TRBJ1-1, with TRBD1 matching 11 bases. Germline CDR1 is MDHEN and CDR2 is SYDVKM. The trim removed 5 bases at V and 3 bases at J, leaving 11 bases unmatched. This CDR3 contains 17 residues. The chain's CDR3 is CASSTRDRGWKDTEAFF. Here the CDR3 DNA reads TGTGCCAGCAGTACCCGGGACAGGGGGTGGAAGGACACTGAAGCTTTCTTT.

The J gene is TRBJ2-1, the V gene TRBV11-3; the match to TRBD1 covers 11 bases. This CDR3 has 15 residues. With V trimmed by 3 bases and J by 9 bases, 7 bases remained unmatched. Germline V gives CDR1 SGHNT, CDR2 YENEEA. In DNA form, the CDR3 reads TGTGCCAGCAGCTTCGGGACAGGGGGAGAAGGTGAGCAGTTCTTC. This sequence encodes CASSFGTGGEGEQFF. Looking up the rest from reference TRBV11-3 and TRBJ2-1 gives the full variable domain: EAGVVQSPRYKIIEKKQPVAFWCNPISGHNTLYWYLQNLGQGPELLIRYENEEAVDDSQLPKDRFSAERLKGVDSTLKIQPAELGDSAVYLCASSFGTGGEGEQFFGPGTRLTVL.

The chain has TRBV6-6 and TRBJ1-2; no clear D. The CDR3 has 15 residues. V lost 0 bases and J 3 bases, leaving 11 bases between the germline ends. CDR1 and CDR2 from the germline V gene are MNHNY and SVGAGI (reference sequence). CDR3 DNA sequence: TGTGCCAGCAGTTACTCCTTCGTCGGAGACTATGGCTACACCTTC. It yields the protein CASSYSFVGDYGYTF.

CDR3: CASRPGFTYEQYF. The CDR3 bases are TGTGCCAGCAGACCGGGGTTCACCTACGAGCAGTACTTC. This chain joins TRBV6-5 and TRBJ2-7; possible D gene TRBD2, 5 bases. Trimming left V 6 bases short and J 2 bases short, with 11 bases between. Germline CDR1 is MNHEY and CDR2 is SVGAGI. The CDR3 runs 13 residues.

This chain connects TRBV9 to TRBJ1-2, with D uncertain. Per germline, CDR1 SGDLS and CDR2 YYNGEE. V lost 9 bases and J lost 6, with 15 bases in between. The CDR3 extends over 12 amino acids. CDR3 coding DNA: TGTGCCACCTATACTCAAGCCGATGGCTACACCTTC. It is translated as CATYTQADGYTF. The full variable domain, in which reference TRBV9 and TRBJ1-2 provide the parts outside the CDR3, is DSGVTQTPKHLITATGQRVTLRCSPRSGDLSVYWYQQSLDQGLQFLIQYYNGEERAKGNILERFSAQQFPDLHSELNLSSLELGDSALYFCATYTQADGYTFGSGTRLTVV.

The chain links TRBV25-1 to TRBJ2-4; 7 bases are shared with TRBD2. The germline V gene has CDR1 MGHDK and CDR2 SYGVNS. The J segment lost 6 bases and the V segment lost 3 bases, leaving 8 bases of the junction unmatched. The CDR3 covers 15 residues. In DNA, the CDR3 is TGTGCCAGCAGTGATCCTTCGGGGGGACTAAACATTCAGTACTTC. Residues: CASSDPSGGLNIQYF.

Only one count was recorded for this clone. V gene TRBV2 combines with J gene TRBJ2-1; 8 positions match TRBD2. CDR1 SNHLY and CDR2 FYNNEI come from the germline V gene. This CDR3 comprises 15 residues. Trimming took 7 bases from V and 4 from J; bases not matched to a gene: 9. The CDR3 protein is CASTPAGVLYNEQFF. CDR3 coding DNA: TGTGCCAGCACGCCAGCGGGAGTTCTGTACAATGAGCAGTTCTTC.

The V and J genes are TRBV9 and TRBJ1-2; TRBD1 agrees at 7 bases. Looked up from germline, CDR1 is SGDLS and CDR2 is YYNGEE. The ends lost 0 bases at V and 3 bases at J; junction bases unmatched: 8. This CDR3 comprises 16 residues. This chain's CDR3 is CASSVEGRGTYYGYTF. CDR3 bases: TGTGCCAGCAGCGTAGAGGGCAGGGGGACGTACTATGGCTACACCTTC.

The chain is built from TRBV2 and TRBJ1-2, with D possibly matching TRBD1 (5 bases). Germline V gene data show CDR1 as SNHLY and CDR2 as FYNNEI. Trimming cost V 9 bases and J 0 bases, with 14 bases left between them. The CDR3 has 14 residues. DNA of the CDR3: TGTGCCAGAGCGGGGAGGGGAGCTAACTATGGCTACACCTTC. Its translation: CARAGRGANYGYTF. Looking up the rest from reference TRBV2 and TRBJ1-2 gives the full variable domain: EPEVTQTPSHQVTQMGQEVILRCVPISNHLYFYWYRQILGQKVEFLVSFYNNEISEKSEIFDDQFSVERPDGSNFTLKIRSTKLEDSAMYFCARAGRGANYGYTFGSGTRLTVV.

The chain's CDR3 is CASTRQVTTGELFF. CDR3 nucleotide sequence: TGCGCCAGCACTAGACAGGTCACCACCGGGGAGCTGTTTTTT. V and J are TRBV5-1 and TRBJ2-2, with D tentatively TRBD1 (6 bases). Trimming cost V 6 bases and J 4 bases, with 13 bases left between them. CDR1 and CDR2 (germline): SGHRS, YFSETQ. CDR3 length equals 14 residues.

The chain joins TRBV28 to TRBJ1-2, with 8 nucleotides matching TRBD1. The V and J ends lost 7 bases and 7 bases, in that order; junction bases with no gene match: 11. This CDR3 has 14 amino acids. Germline CDR1 is MDHEN and CDR2 is SYDVKM. CDR3 sequence reads: CASTIGQGVGGYTF. CDR3 sequence (DNA): TGTGCCAGCACCATCGGACAGGGCGTAGGTGGCTACACCTTC.

In its sample, this clone was seen once. The V call is TRBV7-3, the J call TRBJ2-5; D might be TRBD2 (6 bases). Germline loops: CDR1 SGHTA, CDR2 FQGTGA. CDR3 length: 13 amino acids. V lost 5 bases and J lost 2, with 9 bases in between. The CDR3 DNA reads as TGTGCCAGCAGCCGGACTATTCAAGAGACCCAGTACTTC. Translation: CASSRTIQETQYF.

V and J are TRBV5-1 and TRBJ2-1; TRBD1 might be the D (5 bases). The germline V gene has CDR1 SGHRS and CDR2 YFSETQ. The V end was cut by 4 bases, the J end by 0 bases, with 14 bases between. The CDR3 runs 16 residues. In DNA, the CDR3 is TGCGCCAGCAGCCTGATCCCACAGGACTCCTACAATGAGCAGTTCTTC. Protein product: CASSLIPQDSYNEQFF.

This clone showed up just a few times. J is TRBJ2-5 and V is TRBV29-1, with TRBD2 as a possible D gene (7 bases). This CDR3 region has 13 residues. V lost 8 bases and J 5 bases, leaving 18 bases between the germline ends. Per germline, CDR1 SQVTM and CDR2 ANQGSEA. CDR3 bases: TGCAGCTCTCCTGGGGGGGGCCGGGAGACCCAGTACTTC. Translation: CSSPGGGRETQYF.

V and J are TRBV4-1 and TRBJ1-2; possibly TRBD1 for D (5 bases). Germline CDR1 MGHRA, CDR2 YSYEKL. Trimming removed 0 bases from V and 8 bases from J, with 19 bases in between. The CDR3 length is 16 residues. The CDR3 reads CASSQDAGGFTGGYTF. CDR3 DNA sequence: TGCGCCAGCAGCCAAGATGCTGGGGGGTTCACTGGGGGCTACACCTTC.

The V and J genes are TRBV18 and TRBJ2-1, with 15 bases that match TRBD2. V shed 3 bases, J shed 9 bases, and the junction held 6 bases outside the gene matches. CDR1 KGHSH and CDR2 LQKENI come from the germline V gene. This CDR3 spans 16 amino acids. The CDR3 region is CASSPGTSGRQGEQFF. The CDR3 coding sequence is TGTGCCAGCTCACCTGGGACTAGCGGGAGGCAGGGTGAGCAGTTCTTC.